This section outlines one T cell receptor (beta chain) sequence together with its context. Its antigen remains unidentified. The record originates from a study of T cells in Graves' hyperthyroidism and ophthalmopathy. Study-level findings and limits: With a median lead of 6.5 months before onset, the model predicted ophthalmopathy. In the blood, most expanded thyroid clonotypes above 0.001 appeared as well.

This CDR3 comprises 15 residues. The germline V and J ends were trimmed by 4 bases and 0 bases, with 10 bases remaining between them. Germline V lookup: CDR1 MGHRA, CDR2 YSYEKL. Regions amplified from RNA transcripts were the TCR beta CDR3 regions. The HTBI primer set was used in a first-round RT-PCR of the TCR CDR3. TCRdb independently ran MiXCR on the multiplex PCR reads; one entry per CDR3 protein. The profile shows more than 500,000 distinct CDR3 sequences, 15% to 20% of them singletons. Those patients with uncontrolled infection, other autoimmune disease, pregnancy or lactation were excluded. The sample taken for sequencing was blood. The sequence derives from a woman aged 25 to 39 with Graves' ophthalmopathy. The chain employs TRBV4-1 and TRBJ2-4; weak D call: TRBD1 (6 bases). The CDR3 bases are TGCGCCAGCAGCCGCGACAGGTTAGCCAAAAACATTCAGTACTTC. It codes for CASSRDRLAKNIQYF.